These 30 T cell receptor beta chains were all obtained from the same sample, sequenced in a study of shared clonotypes between healthy human individuals. Sequencing used immunoSEQ multiplex PCR; TCRdb keeps in-frame clones, though not all of them. This table has about 2,100,000 clones, approximately 94% appearing once. In the naive CD8 group, cells lacked CD45RO and were positively selected for CCR7, so terminally differentiated effector memory CD45RA+ cells were left out. The sequenced material came from naive CD8+ T cells from PBMCs. The receptors originated from a man in his late teens or twenties in good health. Some clones in this sample may be carry-over from other donors' samples.

This rearrangement joins TRBV5-1 to TRBJ2-2; D gene uncertain. V lost 5 bases to trimming and J lost 2 bases, with 16 bases between them. Germline loops: CDR1 SGHRS, CDR2 YFSETQ. The CDR3 runs to 16 residues. The DNA of the CDR3 is TGCGCCAGCAGAGTCCCGGCTGTGGCCAACACCGGGGAGCTGTTTTTT. Protein sequence: CASRVPAVANTGELFF. Full variable domain (rest looked up from reference TRBV5-1 and TRBJ2-2): KAGVTQTPRYLIKTRGQQVTLSCSPISGHRSVSWYQQTPGQGLQFLFEYFSETQRNKGNFPGRFSGRQFSNSRSEMNVSTLELGDSALYLCASRVPAVANTGELFFGEGSRLTVL.

The chain employs TRBV7-9 and TRBJ2-1; D gene uncertain. The ends were cut back, 7 bases at V and 4 bases at J, with 20 bases in the middle. The CDR3 is made up of 16 amino acids. Germline values: CDR1 SEHNR, CDR2 FQNEAQ (reference sequence). The CDR3 DNA follows: TGTGCCAGCATTTCGGCGGCCCCACCCCCTTACAATGAGCAGTTCTTC. Residues: CASISAAPPPYNEQFF.

This chain links TRBV5-4 with TRBJ2-3; D might be TRBD2 (5 bases). The CDR3 contains 16 residues. Germline V CDR1 and CDR2: SGHNT, YYREEE (reference sequence). The V and J ends lost 4 bases and 1 base respectively, with 16 bases between them. For the CDR3, the DNA is TGTGCCAGCAGCCCCCCCGCCCTCGGGGGCACAGATACGCAGTATTTT. This sequence encodes CASSPPALGGTDTQYF.

This clone was counted a few times. The V and J genes are TRBV10-3 and TRBJ2-7; D may be TRBD2 (5 bases). This CDR3 is built from 11 residues. Per germline, CDR1 ENHRY and CDR2 SYGVKD. V lost 10 bases, J lost 2 bases, and 9 bases lay in between. CDR3 DNA sequence: TGTGCCAACGGGAACCCCTACGAGCAGTACTTC. It encodes CANGNPYEQYF.

This clone came up once. The chain is built from TRBV28 and TRBJ2-7; 11 bases agree with TRBD1. Germline CDR1 is MDHEN and CDR2 is SYDVKM. The V and J ends lost 3 bases and 6 bases, in that order; junction bases with no gene match: 4. CDR3 length equals 14 residues. CDR3 nucleotides: TGTGCCAGCAGTTTTGGGGACAGGGGGTTCGAGCAGTACTTC. This encodes CASSFGDRGFEQYF.

This clone has just a few counts. This chain joins TRBV21-1 and TRBJ1-5. TRBV21-1 is deemed a pseudogene. The CDR3 totals 15 residues. CDR3 nucleotides: TGTGCCAGCAGCAAATTATACCCGGTCGATCAGCCCCAGCATTTT. This encodes CASSKLYPVDQPQHF.

This clone was detected only once. The chain carries TRBV5-1 and TRBJ2-5, with 10 positions matching TRBD1. Germline lookup yields CDR1 SGHRS and CDR2 YFSETQ. The V segment lost 4 bases and the J segment 4 bases; nucleotides outside the gene matches: 16. CDR3 length: 18 amino acids. CDR3 nucleotides: TGCGCCAGCAGCGCGGGTAAAACGGGACAGGGGCCAGGAGAGACCCAGTACTTC. Its translation: CASSAGKTGQGPGETQYF.

This chain uses TRBV7-9 with TRBJ1-2; unclear D gene. V lost 5 bases, J lost 4 bases, and 17 bases lay in between. Germline CDR1 and CDR2: SEHNR and FQNEAQ (reference sequence). The CDR3 loop spans 15 amino acids. The DNA of the CDR3 is TGTGCCAGCAGCCCCCCCGGCACAGAGCCCTATGGCTACACCTTC. This sequence encodes CASSPPGTEPYGYTF.

On this clone itself: At the DNA level, this CDR3 is encoded by other sequences in the same sample as well. The rearrangement links TRBV19 to TRBJ2-7, with no clear D. The CDR3 totals 13 residues. V dropped 1 base and J dropped 1 base, with 5 bases sitting between them. Germline V gene data show CDR1 as LNHDA and CDR2 as SQIVND (reference sequence). The CDR3: CASSIVPSYEQYF. DNA of the CDR3: TGTGCCAGTAGTATAGTTCCTTCCTACGAGCAGTACTTC.

This chain connects TRBV28 to TRBJ2-7; unclear D gene. CDR1 is MDHEN, CDR2 SYDVKM, per germline. The CDR3 has 14 amino acids. Trimming took 2 bases from V and 3 from J, leaving 11 bases between them. For the CDR3, the DNA is TGTGCCAGCAGTTTAATGGAATTCGACTACGAGCAGTACTTC. It codes for CASSLMEFDYEQYF.

This clone was detected only once. The chain is built from TRBV15 and TRBJ1-5, with D hard to call. V was cut by 3 bases and J by 5 bases, with 8 bases left in between. The CDR3 is 13 amino acids. Germline V gives CDR1 LNHNV, CDR2 YYDKDF (reference sequence). CDR3 sequence: CATSSGSDQPQHF. As DNA, the CDR3 is TGTGCCACCAGCAGTGGAAGCGATCAGCCCCAGCATTTT.

The chain has TRBV2 and TRBJ2-7; D unclear. This CDR3 region has 11 residues. Germline CDR1 SNHLY, CDR2 FYNNEI. The ends were cut back, 7 bases at V and 1 base at J, with 5 bases in the middle. The CDR3 is CASTRSYEQYF. The CDR3 region has the DNA TGTGCCAGCACCCGTTCCTACGAGCAGTACTTC.

This chain links TRBV11-2 with TRBJ1-2; the D is unclear. The germline gives CDR1 SGHAT, CDR2 FQNNGV. V lost 1 base and J 8 bases, leaving 8 bases between the germline ends. CDR3 length: 12 residues. The CDR3 reads CASSLAHGGYTF. As DNA, the CDR3 is TGTGCCAGCAGCTTAGCACACGGGGGCTACACCTTC.

The chain is built from TRBV30 and TRBJ2-5, with D possibly TRBD1 on 9 matching bases. The CDR3 sequence is 17 residues long. Germline lookup yields CDR1 GTSNPN and CDR2 SVGIG (reference sequence). Trimming removed 3 bases at V and 0 bases at J, with 20 bases between. CDR3 residues: CAWRDRGAGEYQETQYF. The CDR3 DNA reads TGTGCCTGGAGGGACAGGGGAGCGGGAGAGTACCAAGAGACCCAGTACTTC.

The chain recombines TRBV5-4 with TRBJ2-5; D tentatively fits TRBD1 or TRBD2 (5 bases each). V was pared by 6 bases and J by 2 bases, with 14 bases between. CDR1 is SGHNT, CDR2 YYREEE, per germline (reference sequence). The CDR3 is made up of 14 amino acids. CDR3 amino acids: CASTLSGTQETQYF. CDR3 in DNA: TGTGCCAGCACCCTTTCCGGGACGCAAGAGACCCAGTACTTC.

Regarding this clone: Other DNA sequences in this sample translate to the same CDR3. The chain couples TRBV19 to TRBJ2-7; TRBD2 aligns across 11 bases. After removal of 3 bases from V and 3 bases from J, the junction contained 1 base not matched to a gene. Germline CDR1 is LNHDA and CDR2 is SQIVND (reference sequence). The CDR3 length is 14 residues. CDR3 bases: TGTGCCAGTAGTATTGGGACTAGCGGCTACGAGCAGTACTTC. It is translated as CASSIGTSGYEQYF. Full variable domain (rest looked up from reference TRBV19 and TRBJ2-7): DGGITQSPKYLFRKEGQNVTLSCEQNLNHDAMYWYRQDPGQGLRLIYYSQIVNDFQKGDIAEGYSVSREKKESFPLTVTSAQKNPTAFYLCASSIGTSGYEQYFGPGTRLTVT.

V is TRBV19 and J is TRBJ1-5; no definite D call. V gave up 0 bases and J gave up 1 base, with 7 bases separating them. Germline CDR1 is LNHDA and CDR2 is SQIVND (reference sequence). The CDR3 contains 15 residues. CDR3 nucleotide sequence: TGTGCCAGTAGTATAGACACGGGGAGCAATCAGCCCCAGCATTTT. Amino acids: CASSIDTGSNQPQHF.

This clone was counted once. The genes are TRBV5-5 and TRBJ2-7, with 7 bases that match TRBD1. The CDR3 length is 15 residues. From germline, CDR1 is SGHKS and CDR2 YYEKEE (reference sequence). The trim removed 2 bases at V and 1 base at J, leaving 6 bases unmatched. The chain's CDR3 is CASSFTQGISYEQYF. The CDR3 DNA reads as TGTGCCAGCAGCTTCACACAGGGGATTTCCTACGAGCAGTACTTC.

The chain couples TRBV4-1 to TRBJ1-4, with 8 bases identical to TRBD1. The CDR3 contains 17 residues. The V gene end was trimmed by 1 base and the J gene end by 3 bases; junction bases not matched to a gene: 7. Germline V gene sequence: CDR1 MGHRA, CDR2 YSYEKL. CDR3 sequence (DNA): TGCGCCAGCAGCCAAGGGACAGGGTTGGTATCTAATGAAAAACTGTTTTTT. Its translation: CASSQGTGLVSNEKLFF.

This chain connects TRBV4-3 to TRBJ2-1; D is unclear. Trimming took off 4 bases at V and 1 base at J, with 11 bases between the two ends. This CDR3 has 15 amino acids. The germline V gene has CDR1 LGHNA and CDR2 YSLEER. Here the CDR3 DNA reads TGCGCCAGCAGCCCCACTTCCTGGTCCTACAATGAGCAGTTCTTC. Residues: CASSPTSWSYNEQFF.

The V gene is TRBV10-3, the J gene TRBJ1-5; D call uncertain. The CDR3 spans 16 residues. Germline-derived CDR1 and CDR2 are ENHRY and SYGVKD. V was pared by 0 bases and J by 0 bases, with 9 bases between. CDR3 in amino acids: CAISESNRDSNQPQHF. CDR3 bases: TGTGCCATCAGTGAGTCGAATAGGGATAGCAATCAGCCCCAGCATTTT.

The gene calls are TRBV18 and TRBJ2-7, with TRBD1 identical over 11 bases. Germline V gene lookup returns CDR1 KGHSH and CDR2 LQKENI. The V and J ends lost 5 bases and 0 bases, in that order; junction bases with no gene match: 3. CDR3 size: 15 residues. In DNA form, the CDR3 reads TGTGCCAGCTCAAAGGACAGGGGGCTCTCCTACGAGCAGTACTTC. Translating it yields CASSKDRGLSYEQYF.

With respect to this clone: The sample has other DNA sequences that encode this CDR3 too. The genes are TRBV28 and TRBJ2-1; D not certain. The CDR3 covers 15 residues. The germline gives CDR1 MDHEN, CDR2 SYDVKM. V lost 5 bases and J lost 0, with 11 bases in between. The CDR3 nucleotides read TGTGCCAGCAGTCTACTGGTGTCCTCCTACAATGAGCAGTTCTTC. This encodes CASSLLVSSYNEQFF.

The chain combines TRBV5-6 with TRBJ2-7; TRBD2 aligns across 7 bases. Germline lookup yields CDR1 SGHDT and CDR2 YYEEEE. The ends lost 4 bases at V and 2 bases at J; junction bases unmatched: 3. This CDR3 has 13 amino acids. The CDR3 DNA is TGTGCCAGCAGCGCGGGAGACACCTACGAGCAGTACTTC. Translated: CASSAGDTYEQYF.

The chain links TRBV30 to TRBJ1-1, with no clear D. Germline CDR1 reads GTSNPN; CDR2 reads SVGIG (reference sequence). V lost 0 bases, J lost 11 bases, and 16 bases lay in between. This CDR3 is built from 13 residues. For the CDR3, the DNA is TGTGCCTGGAGTGTACTGGCAGGAGGGTATGCTTTCTTT. Translated, it gives CAWSVLAGGYAFF.

The rearrangement joins TRBV27 to TRBJ1-1, with a possible D match to TRBD1 (6 bases). In germline, CDR1 is MNHEY, CDR2 SMNVEV (reference sequence). The CDR3 covers 15 residues. Trimming removed 3 bases from V and 9 bases from J, with 20 bases in between. CDR3 in amino acids: CASSFLTQWTEKAFF. DNA of the CDR3: TGTGCCAGCAGTTTCCTCACCCAATGGACAGAGAAAGCTTTCTTT.

Concerning this clone itself: Other DNA sequences in the same sample also yield this CDR3. This chain connects TRBV7-9 to TRBJ2-2, with 7 bases lining up with TRBD1. The V segment lost 3 bases and the J segment 1 base; nucleotides outside the gene matches: 2. CDR1 is SEHNR and CDR2 is FQNEAQ in the germline V gene (reference sequence). The CDR3 has 15 residues. The CDR3 protein is CASSLNRGNTGELFF. In DNA form, the CDR3 reads TGTGCCAGCAGCTTGAACAGGGGGAACACCGGGGAGCTGTTTTTT.

V and J are TRBV9 and TRBJ2-7, with 11 bases lining up with TRBD2. The CDR3 contains 16 residues. From germline, CDR1 is SGDLS and CDR2 YYNGEE. With 0 bases clipped from V and 6 bases from J, the junction kept 8 bases outside the gene matches. CDR3 in DNA: TGTGCCAGCAGCGTAGTAGCGGGAGGGCCTAGTCGCGAGCAGTACTTC. It is translated as CASSVVAGGPSREQYF. Looking up the rest from reference TRBV9 and TRBJ2-7 gives the full variable domain: DSGVTQTPKHLITATGQRVTLRCSPRSGDLSVYWYQQSLDQGLQFLIQYYNGEERAKGNILERFSAQQFPDLHSELNLSSLELGDSALYFCASSVVAGGPSREQYFGPGTRLTVT.

This chain joins TRBV7-6 and TRBJ2-2, with 14 bases matching TRBD2. The J segment lost 5 bases and the V segment lost 3 bases, leaving 5 bases of the junction unmatched. This CDR3 region has 17 residues. Germline V gene lookup returns CDR1 SGHVS and CDR2 FNYEAQ. CDR3 nucleotide sequence: TGTGCCAGCAGCTTTGGGACTAGCGGGAGCGGGACCGGGGAGCTGTTTTTT. Translation gives CASSFGTSGSGTGELFF.

The chain joins TRBV7-9 to TRBJ2-3; 9 nucleotides agree with TRBD2. CDR1 is SEHNR and CDR2 is FQNEAQ in the germline V gene (reference sequence). CDR3 length: 16 amino acids. After removal of 3 bases from V and 0 bases from J, the junction contained 4 bases not matched to a gene. The CDR3 spells CASSFSGRFSTDTQYF. CDR3 coding DNA: TGTGCCAGCAGCTTTAGCGGGAGATTCAGCACAGATACGCAGTATTTT.